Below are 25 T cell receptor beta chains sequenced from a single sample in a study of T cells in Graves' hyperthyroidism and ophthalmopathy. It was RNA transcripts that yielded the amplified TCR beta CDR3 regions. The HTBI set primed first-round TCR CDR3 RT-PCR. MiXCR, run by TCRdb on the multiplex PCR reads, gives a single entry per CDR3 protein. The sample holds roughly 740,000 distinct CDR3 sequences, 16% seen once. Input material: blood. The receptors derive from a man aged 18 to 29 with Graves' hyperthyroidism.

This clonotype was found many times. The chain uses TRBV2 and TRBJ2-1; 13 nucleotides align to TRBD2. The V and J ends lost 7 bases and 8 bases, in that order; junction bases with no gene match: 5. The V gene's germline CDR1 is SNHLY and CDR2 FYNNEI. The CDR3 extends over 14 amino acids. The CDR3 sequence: CASTGTSGIHEQFF. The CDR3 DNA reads TGTGCCAGCACCGGGACTAGCGGGATTCATGAGCAGTTCTTC.

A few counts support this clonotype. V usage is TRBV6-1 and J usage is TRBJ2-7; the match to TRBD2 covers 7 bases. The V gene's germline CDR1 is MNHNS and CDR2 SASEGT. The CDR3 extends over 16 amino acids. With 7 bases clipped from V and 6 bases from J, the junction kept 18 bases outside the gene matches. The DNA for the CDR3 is TGTGCCAGCAACCAAATAACTGCAGCGGGGTTCCGCGAGCAGTACTTC. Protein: CASNQITAAGFREQYF.

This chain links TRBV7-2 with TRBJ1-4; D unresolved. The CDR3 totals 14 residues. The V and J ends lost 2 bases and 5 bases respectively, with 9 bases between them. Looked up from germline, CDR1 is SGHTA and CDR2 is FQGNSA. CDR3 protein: CASSLTVLNEKLFF. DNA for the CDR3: TGTGCCAGCAGCTTAACCGTCTTGAATGAAAAACTGTTTTTT. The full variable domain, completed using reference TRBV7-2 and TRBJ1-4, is GAGVSQSPSNKVTEKGKDVELRCDPISGHTALYWYRQSLGQGLEFLIYFQGNSAPDKSGLPSDRFSAERTGGSVSTLTIQRTQQEDSAVYLCASSLTVLNEKLFFGSGTQLSVL.

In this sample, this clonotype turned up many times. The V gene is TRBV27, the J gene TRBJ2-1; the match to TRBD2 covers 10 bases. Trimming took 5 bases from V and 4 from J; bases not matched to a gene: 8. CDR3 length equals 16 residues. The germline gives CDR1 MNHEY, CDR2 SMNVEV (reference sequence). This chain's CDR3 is CASSPIAGGSYNEQFF. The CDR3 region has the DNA TGTGCCAGCAGTCCCATAGCGGGAGGCTCTTACAATGAGCAGTTCTTC.

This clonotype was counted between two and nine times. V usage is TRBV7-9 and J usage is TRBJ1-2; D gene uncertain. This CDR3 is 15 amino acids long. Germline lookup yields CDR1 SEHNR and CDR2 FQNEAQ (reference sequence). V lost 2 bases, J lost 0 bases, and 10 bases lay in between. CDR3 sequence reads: CASSLSELANYGYTF. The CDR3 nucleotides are TGTGCCAGCAGCTTATCTGAATTAGCTAACTATGGCTACACCTTC.

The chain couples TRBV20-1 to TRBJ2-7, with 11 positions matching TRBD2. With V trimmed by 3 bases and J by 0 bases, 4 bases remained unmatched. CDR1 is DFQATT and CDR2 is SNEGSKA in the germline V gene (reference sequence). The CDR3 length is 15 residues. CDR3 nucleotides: TGCAGTGCTAGTCGACTAGCGGGGTCCTCCTACGAGCAGTACTTC. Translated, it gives CSASRLAGSSYEQYF.

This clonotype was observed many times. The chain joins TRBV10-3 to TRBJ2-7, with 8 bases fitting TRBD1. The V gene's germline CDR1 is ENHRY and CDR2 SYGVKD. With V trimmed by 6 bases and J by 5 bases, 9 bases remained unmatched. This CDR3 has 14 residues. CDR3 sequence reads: CAIRDRTGRDEQYF. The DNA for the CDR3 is TGTGCCATCAGGGACAGGACAGGGCGGGACGAGCAGTACTTC.

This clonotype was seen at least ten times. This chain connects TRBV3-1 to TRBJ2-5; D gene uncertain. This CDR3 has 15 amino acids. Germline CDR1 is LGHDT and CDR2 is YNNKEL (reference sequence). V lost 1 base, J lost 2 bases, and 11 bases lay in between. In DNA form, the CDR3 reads TGTGCCAGCAGCCAAGGGGTTGGCAGTCAAGAGACCCAGTACTTC. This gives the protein CASSQGVGSQETQYF.

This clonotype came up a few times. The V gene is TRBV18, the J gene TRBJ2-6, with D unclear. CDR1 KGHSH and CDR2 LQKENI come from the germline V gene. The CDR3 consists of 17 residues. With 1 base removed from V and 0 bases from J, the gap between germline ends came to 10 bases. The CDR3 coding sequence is TGTGCCAGCTCACCACTGGACGGTTTCTCTGGGGCCAACGTCCTGACTTTC. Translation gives CASSPLDGFSGANVLTF.

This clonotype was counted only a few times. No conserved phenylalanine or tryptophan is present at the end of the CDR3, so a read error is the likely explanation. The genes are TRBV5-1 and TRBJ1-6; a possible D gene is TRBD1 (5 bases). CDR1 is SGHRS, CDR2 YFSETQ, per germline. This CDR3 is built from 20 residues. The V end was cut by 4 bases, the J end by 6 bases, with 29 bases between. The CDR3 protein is CASSHRSVSGRGLVNSPLHL. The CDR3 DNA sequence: TGCGCCAGCAGCCACCGATCGGTGTCGGGACGCGGGCTGGTTAATTCACCCCTCCACCTT.

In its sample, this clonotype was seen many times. The chain's CDR3 is CASSAGDHEQFF. CDR3 sequence (DNA): TGTGCCAGCAGTGCAGGGGACCATGAGCAGTTCTTC. The chain combines TRBV28 with TRBJ2-1; weak D call: TRBD1 (6 bases). V shed 5 bases and J shed 8 bases, with 10 bases lying between them. Germline CDR1 and CDR2: MDHEN and SYDVKM. The length of the CDR3 is 12 residues.

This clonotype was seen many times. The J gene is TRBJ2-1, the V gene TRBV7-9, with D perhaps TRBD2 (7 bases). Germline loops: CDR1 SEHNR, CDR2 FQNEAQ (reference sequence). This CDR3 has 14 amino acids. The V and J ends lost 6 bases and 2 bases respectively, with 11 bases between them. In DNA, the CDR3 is TGTGCCAGCAGTGGGGGGGGCACCTACAATGAGCAGTTCTTC. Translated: CASSGGGTYNEQFF.

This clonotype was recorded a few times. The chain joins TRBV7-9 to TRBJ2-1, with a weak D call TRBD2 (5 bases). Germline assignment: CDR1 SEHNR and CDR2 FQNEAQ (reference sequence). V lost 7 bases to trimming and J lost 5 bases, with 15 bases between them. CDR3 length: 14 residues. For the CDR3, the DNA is TGTGCCAGCAAGCCTCTTACGGGGAACAATGAGCAGTTCTTC. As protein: CASKPLTGNNEQFF.

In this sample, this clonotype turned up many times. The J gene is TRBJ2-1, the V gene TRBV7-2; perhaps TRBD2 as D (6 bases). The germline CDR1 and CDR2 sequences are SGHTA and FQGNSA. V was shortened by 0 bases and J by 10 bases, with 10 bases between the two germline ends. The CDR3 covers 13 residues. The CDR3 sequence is CASSLAKLAEQFF. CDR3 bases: TGTGCCAGCAGCTTAGCGAAGCTAGCGGAGCAGTTCTTC.

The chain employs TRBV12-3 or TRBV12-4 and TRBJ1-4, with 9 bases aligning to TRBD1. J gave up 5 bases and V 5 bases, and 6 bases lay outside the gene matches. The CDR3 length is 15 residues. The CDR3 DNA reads TGTGCCAGCAGTCCCCCGACAGGGGGGAATGAAAAACTGTTTTTT. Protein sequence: CASSPPTGGNEKLFF.

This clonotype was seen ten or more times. The CDR3 bases are TGTGCCAGCAGCTTGGAAATCGGTGGTTCGGAGACCCAGTACTTC. It translates to CASSLEIGGSETQYF. V usage is TRBV5-8 and J usage is TRBJ2-5; no definite D call. V lost 0 bases and J 5 bases, leaving 14 bases between the germline ends. The CDR3 contains 15 residues. Looked up from germline, CDR1 is SGHTS and CDR2 is YDEGEE.

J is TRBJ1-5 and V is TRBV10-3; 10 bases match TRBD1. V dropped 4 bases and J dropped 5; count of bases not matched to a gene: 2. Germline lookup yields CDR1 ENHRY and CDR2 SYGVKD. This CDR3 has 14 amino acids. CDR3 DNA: TGTGCCATCAGTGTGACAGGGGGCGATCAGCCCCAGCATTTT. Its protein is CAISVTGGDQPQHF.

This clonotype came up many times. CDR3 residues: CASSYSVGRDEQYF. The CDR3 DNA reads TGTGCCAGCAGTTACTCGGTGGGACGGGACGAGCAGTACTTC. V usage is TRBV6-6 and J usage is TRBJ2-7; D could derive from TRBD1 or TRBD2 (5 bases each). The CDR3 has 14 amino acids. Germline V gene lookup returns CDR1 MNHNY and CDR2 SVGAGI (reference sequence). Trimming pared 0 bases from V and 5 bases from J, leaving 11 bases between.

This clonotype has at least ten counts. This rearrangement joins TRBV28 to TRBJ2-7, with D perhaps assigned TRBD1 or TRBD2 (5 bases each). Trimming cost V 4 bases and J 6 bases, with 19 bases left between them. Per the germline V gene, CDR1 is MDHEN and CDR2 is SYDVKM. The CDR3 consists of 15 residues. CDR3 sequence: CASSSHGTGPGEQYF. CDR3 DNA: TGTGCCAGCAGTTCCCACGGGACGGGACCTGGCGAGCAGTACTTC.

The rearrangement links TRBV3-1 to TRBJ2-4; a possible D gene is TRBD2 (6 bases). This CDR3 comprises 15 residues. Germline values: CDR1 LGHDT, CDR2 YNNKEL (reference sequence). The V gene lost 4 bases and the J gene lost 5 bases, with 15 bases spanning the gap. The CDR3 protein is CASSPRTIDQNIQYF. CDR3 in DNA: TGTGCCAGCAGCCCACGGACTATTGACCAAAACATTCAGTACTTC.

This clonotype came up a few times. The CDR3 bases are TGCGCCAGCAGCCGGGACAGGGGGTATGACACAGATACGCAGTATTTT. Translation gives CASSRDRGYDTDTQYF. The J gene is TRBJ2-3, the V gene TRBV4-1; 11 nucleotides align to TRBD1. The CDR3 is 16 residues long. Germline assignment: CDR1 MGHRA and CDR2 YSYEKL. J gave up 2 bases and V 4 bases, and 5 bases lay outside the gene matches.

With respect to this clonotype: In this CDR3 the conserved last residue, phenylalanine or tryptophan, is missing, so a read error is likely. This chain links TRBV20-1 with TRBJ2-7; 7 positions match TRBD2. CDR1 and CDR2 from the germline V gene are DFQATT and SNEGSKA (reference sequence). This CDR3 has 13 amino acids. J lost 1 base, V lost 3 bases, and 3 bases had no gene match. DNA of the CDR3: TGCAGTGCTAGGGGGGGGAAGTCCTACGAGCAGTACCTC. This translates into CSARGGKSYEQYL.

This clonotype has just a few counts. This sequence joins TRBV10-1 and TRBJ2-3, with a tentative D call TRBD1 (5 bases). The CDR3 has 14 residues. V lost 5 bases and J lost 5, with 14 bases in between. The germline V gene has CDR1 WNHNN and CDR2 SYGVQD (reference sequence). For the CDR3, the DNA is TGCGCCAGCAGTCACACAGGTCCCCGAGATACGCAGTATTTT. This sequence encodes CASSHTGPRDTQYF.

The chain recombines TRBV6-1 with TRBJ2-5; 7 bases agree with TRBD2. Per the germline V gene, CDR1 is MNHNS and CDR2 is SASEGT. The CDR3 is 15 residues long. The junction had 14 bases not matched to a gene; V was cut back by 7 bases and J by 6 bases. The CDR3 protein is CASKSGTGGRQTQYF. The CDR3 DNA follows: TGTGCCAGCAAATCCGGGACTGGCGGGAGACAGACCCAGTACTTC.

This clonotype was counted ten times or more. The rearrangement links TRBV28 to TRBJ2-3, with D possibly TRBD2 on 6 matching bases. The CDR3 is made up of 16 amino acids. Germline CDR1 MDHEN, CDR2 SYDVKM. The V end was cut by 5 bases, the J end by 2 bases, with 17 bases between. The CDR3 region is CASSPRGGANTDTQYF. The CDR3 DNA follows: TGTGCCAGCAGTCCCCGCGGAGGGGCGAACACAGATACGCAGTATTTT. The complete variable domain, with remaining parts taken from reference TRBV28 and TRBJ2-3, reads DVKVTQSSRYLVKRTGEKVFLECVQDMDHENMFWYRQDPGLGLRLIYFSYDVKMKEKGDIPEGYSVSREKKERFSLILESASTNQTSMYLCASSPRGGANTDTQYFGPGTRLTVL.